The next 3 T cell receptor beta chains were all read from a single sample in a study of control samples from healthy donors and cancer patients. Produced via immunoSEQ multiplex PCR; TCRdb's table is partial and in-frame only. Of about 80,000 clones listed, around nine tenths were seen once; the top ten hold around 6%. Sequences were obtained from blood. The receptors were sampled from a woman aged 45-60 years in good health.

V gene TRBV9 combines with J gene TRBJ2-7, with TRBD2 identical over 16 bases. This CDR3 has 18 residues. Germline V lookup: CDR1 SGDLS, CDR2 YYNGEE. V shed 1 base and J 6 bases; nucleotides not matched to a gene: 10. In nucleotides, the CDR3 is TGTGCCAGCAGCGTACAAGAGGGACTAGCGGGGGGGCGGGGCGAGCAGTACTTC. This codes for CASSVQEGLAGGRGEQYF. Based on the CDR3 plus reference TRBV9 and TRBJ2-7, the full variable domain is DSGVTQTPKHLITATGQRVTLRCSPRSGDLSVYWYQQSLDQGLQFLIQYYNGEERAKGNILERFSAQQFPDLHSELNLSSLELGDSALYFCASSVQEGLAGGRGEQYFGPGTRLTVT.

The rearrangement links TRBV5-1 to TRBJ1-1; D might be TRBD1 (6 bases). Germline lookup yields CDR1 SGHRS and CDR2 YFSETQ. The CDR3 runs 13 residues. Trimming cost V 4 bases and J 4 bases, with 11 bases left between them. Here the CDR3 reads CASSPTGPTEAFF. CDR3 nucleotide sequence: TGCGCCAGCAGCCCTACAGGGCCCACTGAAGCTTTCTTT. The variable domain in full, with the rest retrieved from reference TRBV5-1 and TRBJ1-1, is KAGVTQTPRYLIKTRGQQVTLSCSPISGHRSVSWYQQTPGQGLQFLFEYFSETQRNKGNFPGRFSGRQFSNSRSEMNVSTLELGDSALYLCASSPTGPTEAFFGQGTRLTVV.

The CDR3 DNA follows: TGTGCCAGCAGCCAAGAAACTTGGAGCAATCAGCCCCAGCATTTT. It translates to CASSQETWSNQPQHF. J is TRBJ1-5 and V is TRBV6-5; D unclear. The CDR3 runs 15 residues. Germline V CDR1 and CDR2: MNHEY, SVGAGI. The ends were cut back, 6 bases at V and 1 base at J, with 13 bases in the middle.